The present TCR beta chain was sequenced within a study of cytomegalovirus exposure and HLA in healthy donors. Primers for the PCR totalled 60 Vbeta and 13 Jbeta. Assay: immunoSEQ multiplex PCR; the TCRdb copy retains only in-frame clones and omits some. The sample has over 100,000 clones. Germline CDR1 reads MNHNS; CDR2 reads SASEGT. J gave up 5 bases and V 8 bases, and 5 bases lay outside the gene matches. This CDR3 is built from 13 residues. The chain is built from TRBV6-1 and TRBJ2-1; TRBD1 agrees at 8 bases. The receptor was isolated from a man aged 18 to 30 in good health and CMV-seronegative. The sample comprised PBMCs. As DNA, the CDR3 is TGTGCCAGCGAGGGACAGGTCAACAATGAGCAGTTCTTC. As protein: CASEGQVNNEQFF.